One sample yielded the 26 T cell receptor beta chains listed below, sequenced in a study of human T cells and chemical hapten exposure. Via MiXCR, TCRdb re-called the RACE reads, giving one row per CDR3 protein. The table has around 330,000 distinct CDR3 sequences, about 5% seen once. Time point defined: pre-sensitization, week 0. Treatment defined: therapeutic diphenylcyclopropenone sensitization with weekly scalp DPC. The sequencing used whole blood, collected in connection with sensitization to the hapten diphenylcyclopropenone (DPC). The source is a woman aged 18-29 years with alopecia areata. Some clones in this sample may be carry-over from other donors' samples.

The chain recombines TRBV24-1 with TRBJ2-2; 8 bases map to TRBD1. Germline CDR1 and CDR2: KGHDR and SFDVKD. This CDR3 has 17 residues. The ends lost 3 bases at V and 1 base at J; junction bases unmatched: 6. The CDR3 DNA follows: TGTGCCACCAGTGATCCCCGACAGGGGAAGAACACCGGGGAGCTGTTTTTT. Translation: CATSDPRQGKNTGELFF.

This clonotype was counted between two and nine times. J is TRBJ2-7 and V is TRBV3-1; the D gene is possibly TRBD1 (6 bases). CDR1 and CDR2 from the germline V gene are LGHDT and YNNKEL (reference sequence). Trimming took off 2 bases at V and 0 bases at J, with 14 bases between the two ends. The CDR3 is made up of 16 amino acids. The CDR3 region has the DNA TGTGCCAGCAGCCAACCCGGCAGGGGCCTCTCCTACGAGCAGTACTTC. Amino acid sequence: CASSQPGRGLSYEQYF.

This clonotype was detected a few times. The chain recombines TRBV4-1 with TRBJ1-1; D might be TRBD1 (5 bases). The CDR3 covers 15 residues. From germline, CDR1 is MGHRA and CDR2 YSYEKL. V lost 7 bases and J lost 2, with 17 bases in between. CDR3 DNA sequence: TGCGCCAGCACTGATATTAGGGGATTTAACACTGAAGCTTTCTTT. Protein product: CASTDIRGFNTEAFF.

This clonotype occurred many times. V gene TRBV7-2 combines with J gene TRBJ1-1; possible D gene TRBD1, 5 bases. Deletions cut 2 bases from V and 5 bases from J, with 9 bases between. The germline V gene has CDR1 SGHTA and CDR2 FQGNSA. The CDR3 runs to 13 residues. CDR3 sequence: CASSLSGLTEAFF. DNA for the CDR3: TGTGCCAGCAGCTTATCAGGGTTGACTGAAGCTTTCTTT.

This clonotype showed up just a few times. The chain has TRBV12-3 or TRBV12-4 and TRBJ2-1; TRBD2 aligns across 7 bases. There are 16 residues in the CDR3. The junction had 13 bases not matched to a gene; V was cut back by 1 base and J by 10 bases. In DNA, the CDR3 is TGTGCCAGCAGTTTAGACGTGACTAGCCATCCCAGGGAGCAGTTCTTC. Protein: CASSLDVTSHPREQFF.

This chain uses TRBV4-3 with TRBJ2-3; D is perhaps TRBD2 (6 bases). The CDR3 runs to 15 residues. From germline, CDR1 is LGHNA and CDR2 YSLEER. V lost 0 bases to trimming and J lost 1 base, with 8 bases between them. The CDR3 coding sequence is TGCGCCAGCAGCCAAGAGGTAGCGGGCACAGATACGCAGTATTTT. Amino acid sequence: CASSQEVAGTDTQYF.

This clonotype was recorded a few times. V and J are TRBV4-2 and TRBJ2-7; TRBD2 matches at 12 bases. The CDR3 has 15 residues. Germline V gene lookup returns CDR1 LGHNA and CDR2 YNFKEQ. The trim removed 5 bases at V and 4 bases at J, leaving 6 bases unmatched. The CDR3 DNA reads as TGTGCCAGCAGCTCCCGGACTAGCGGGGATTACGAGCAGTACTTC. It encodes CASSSRTSGDYEQYF.

This clonotype has at least ten counts. V is TRBV7-9 and J is TRBJ2-1; 9 positions agree with TRBD1. CDR1 and CDR2 (germline): SEHNR, FQNEAQ (reference sequence). The V and J ends lost 5 bases and 3 bases, in that order; junction bases with no gene match: 5. The CDR3 runs to 15 residues. The DNA for the CDR3 is TGTGCCAGCAGCGCCACAGGGGGCGGCTACAATGAGCAGTTCTTC. The encoded protein is CASSATGGGYNEQFF.

J is TRBJ1-2 and V is TRBV6-2 or TRBV6-3; the D is unclear. CDR3 size: 12 residues. Trimming left V 6 bases short and J 7 bases short, with 12 bases between. Germline assignment: CDR1 MNHEY and CDR2 SVGEGT. CDR3 amino acids: CASSNLTPGYTF. The CDR3 DNA reads TGTGCCAGCAGCAACCTGACCCCTGGCTACACCTTC.

The chain employs TRBV10-3 and TRBJ2-1, with 13 bases fitting TRBD2. After removal of 1 base from V and 0 bases from J, the junction contained 9 bases not matched to a gene. The CDR3 spans 20 residues. CDR1 is ENHRY and CDR2 is SYGVKD in the germline V gene. The CDR3 reads CAISEWALAGGPSSYNEQFF. The CDR3 coding sequence is TGTGCCATCAGTGAGTGGGCACTAGCGGGGGGGCCATCCTCCTACAATGAGCAGTTCTTC.

This rearrangement joins TRBV10-3 to TRBJ2-2; D might be TRBD2 (5 bases). Germline V lookup: CDR1 ENHRY, CDR2 SYGVKD. V gave up 8 bases and J gave up 6 bases, with 13 bases separating them. The CDR3 is 13 residues long. The CDR3 sequence: CAIGSSGPGELFF. CDR3 DNA: TGTGCCATCGGGAGTTCCGGTCCCGGGGAGCTGTTTTTT.

The J gene is TRBJ1-4, the V gene TRBV5-1; maybe TRBD1 (6 bases). CDR1 and CDR2 from the germline V gene are SGHRS and YFSETQ. The V and J ends lost 2 bases and 7 bases respectively, with 15 bases between them. The CDR3 extends over 15 amino acids. The CDR3 bases are TGCGCCAGCAGCTTCGGGGGCTCCTTCGGTGAAAAACTGTTTTTT. Amino acid sequence: CASSFGGSFGEKLFF.

This clonotype was detected a few times. The chain combines TRBV6-1 with TRBJ2-6; D is ambiguous. CDR1 and CDR2 from the germline V gene are MNHNS and SASEGT. V gave up 1 base and J gave up 0 bases, with 4 bases separating them. This CDR3 is 15 amino acids long. DNA of the CDR3: TGTGCCAGCAGTGAAGAAATCTCTGGGGCCAACGTCCTGACTTTC. Translated, it gives CASSEEISGANVLTF.

The CDR3 sequence: CASSDSGDTQYF. The CDR3, as DNA: TGTGCCAGCAGTGACTCGGGGGATACGCAGTATTTT. V usage is TRBV6-4 and J usage is TRBJ2-3, with D unresolved. V was clipped by 0 bases and J by 6 bases, with 4 bases between them. This CDR3 is built from 12 residues. Looked up from germline, CDR1 is MRHNA and CDR2 is SNTAGT.

V and J are TRBV12-3 or TRBV12-4 and TRBJ1-1, with D uncertain. CDR3 length equals 12 residues. V lost 6 bases and J 5 bases, leaving 10 bases between the germline ends. The DNA of the CDR3 is TGTGCCAGCAGCCCCGTAGAGACTGAAGCTTTCTTT. This gives the protein CASSPVETEAFF.

There are a few counts of this clonotype. The chain recombines TRBV4-3 with TRBJ1-4; 7 positions agree with TRBD1. Trimming at V came to 4 bases and at J to 8 bases, leaving 10 bases not matched to a gene. The CDR3 totals 15 residues. The germline V gene encodes CDR1 LGHNA and CDR2 YSLEER. The DNA of the CDR3 is TGCGCCAGCAGCCCCCAGACAGGGTTTGGAGAAAAACTGTTTTTT. Residues: CASSPQTGFGEKLFF.

This clonotype has a count of ten or more. The chain carries TRBV6-5 and TRBJ2-3, with D hard to call. The CDR3 has 15 residues. Per the germline V gene, CDR1 is MNHEY and CDR2 is SVGAGI. V lost 5 bases and J 6 bases, leaving 18 bases between the germline ends. CDR3 sequence (DNA): TGTGCCAGCAGTAGAGGTTTCCCGGCCGGGGATACGCAGTATTTT. Amino acid sequence: CASSRGFPAGDTQYF.

This clonotype was counted at least ten times. The chain combines TRBV27 with TRBJ2-7; 7 bases agree with TRBD1. Germline loops: CDR1 MNHEY, CDR2 SMNVEV (reference sequence). With 6 bases clipped from V and 1 base from J, the junction kept 6 bases outside the gene matches. There are 14 residues in the CDR3. The CDR3 region is CASSLGGQSYEQYF. CDR3 in DNA: TGTGCCAGCAGCTTAGGGGGACAGTCCTACGAGCAGTACTTC.

About this clonotype: The junction shows a germline mismatch at one end, possibly a read error. The chain employs TRBV7-9 and TRBJ1-5; D not resolved. Per the germline V gene, CDR1 is SEHNR and CDR2 is FQNEAQ (reference sequence). The CDR3 contains 14 residues. This CDR3 reads CASSSSGSNQHQHF. As DNA, the CDR3 is TGTGCCAGCAGCTCCAGCGGAAGCAATCAGCACCAGCATTTT.

This clonotype came up many times. The CDR3 region has the DNA TGTGCCAGCAGCTTATCGGGTGACCAAGAGACCCAGTACTTC. Residues: CASSLSGDQETQYF. The chain joins TRBV7-2 to TRBJ2-5; D is undetermined. The CDR3 loop spans 14 amino acids. Germline values: CDR1 SGHTA, CDR2 FQGNSA. The V end was cut by 2 bases, the J end by 0 bases, with 7 bases between.

The chain is built from TRBV12-3 or TRBV12-4 and TRBJ2-1, with TRBD1 identical over 9 bases. After removal of 0 bases from V and 5 bases from J, the junction contained 11 bases not matched to a gene. This CDR3 has 18 amino acids. The DNA of the CDR3 is TGTGCCAGCAGTTTAGCGAAAGGGGAGGACAGGGGTGACAATGAGCAGTTCTTC. Residues: CASSLAKGEDRGDNEQFF.

There are many counts of this clonotype. V and J are TRBV5-1 and TRBJ1-1; 7 bases agree with TRBD1. The CDR3 consists of 13 residues. J lost 3 bases, V lost 4 bases, and 3 bases had no gene match. Germline-derived CDR1 and CDR2 are SGHRS and YFSETQ. The CDR3 DNA is TGCGCCAGCAGCGCGACAGGGTACACTGAAGCTTTCTTT. This sequence encodes CASSATGYTEAFF.

This chain connects TRBV27 to TRBJ1-1; D perhaps matches TRBD1 (5 bases). V was trimmed by 3 bases and J by 4 bases, leaving 12 bases between them. CDR3 length: 14 residues. Germline CDR1 MNHEY, CDR2 SMNVEV (reference sequence). Here the CDR3 reads CASSFRGLGTEAFF. The CDR3 DNA reads TGTGCCAGCAGTTTTCGGGGGTTGGGCACTGAAGCTTTCTTT.

The genes are TRBV9 and TRBJ1-6; weak D call: TRBD1 (5 bases). The germline V gene encodes CDR1 SGDLS and CDR2 YYNGEE. Trimming left V 1 base short and J 10 bases short, with 15 bases between. The CDR3 is made up of 15 amino acids. The CDR3 DNA reads TGTGCCAGCAGCGTAAGCGGTCAGGGTGACTCACCCCTCCACTTT. It encodes CASSVSGQGDSPLHF. Full variable domain (outside the CDR3, taken from reference TRBV9 and TRBJ1-6): DSGVTQTPKHLITATGQRVTLRCSPRSGDLSVYWYQQSLDQGLQFLIQYYNGEERAKGNILERFSAQQFPDLHSELNLSSLELGDSALYFCASSVSGQGDSPLHFGNGTRLTVT.

This clonotype was counted a few times. The chain is built from TRBV7-8 and TRBJ1-4; D is unclear. The CDR3 is made up of 13 amino acids. Germline V gene sequence: CDR1 SGHVS, CDR2 FQNEAQ. Trimming cost V 2 bases and J 6 bases, with 7 bases left between them. DNA of the CDR3: TGTGCCAGCAGCTTACGTAGGGATGAAAAACTGTTTTTT. It encodes CASSLRRDEKLFF.

This clonotype was seen at least ten times. The J gene is TRBJ2-1, the V gene TRBV7-9; 9 bases align to TRBD2. V trimming: 0 bases; J trimming: 8 bases; junction bases outside the gene matches: 11. The CDR3 length is 17 residues. Germline loops: CDR1 SEHNR, CDR2 FQNEAQ (reference sequence). In DNA form, the CDR3 reads TGTGCCAGCAGCTTAGCTAGCGGGGGTCCTACGGGTTATGAGCAGTTCTTC. This gives the protein CASSLASGGPTGYEQFF.